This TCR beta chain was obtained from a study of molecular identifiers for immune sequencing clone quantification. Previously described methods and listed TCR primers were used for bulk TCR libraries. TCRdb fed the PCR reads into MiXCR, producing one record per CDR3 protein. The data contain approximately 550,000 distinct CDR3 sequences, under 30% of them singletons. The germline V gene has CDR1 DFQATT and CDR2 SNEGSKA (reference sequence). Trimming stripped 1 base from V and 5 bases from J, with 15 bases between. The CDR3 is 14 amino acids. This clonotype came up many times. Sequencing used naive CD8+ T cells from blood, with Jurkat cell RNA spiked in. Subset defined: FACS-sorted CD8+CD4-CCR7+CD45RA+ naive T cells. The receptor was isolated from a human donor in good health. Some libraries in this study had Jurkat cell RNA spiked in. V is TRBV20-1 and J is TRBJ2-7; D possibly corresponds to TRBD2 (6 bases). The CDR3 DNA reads TGCAGTGCTAGAGCCCCCCCGGGCGGGGACGAGCAGTACTTC. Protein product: CSARAPPGGDEQYF.